Below are 8 T cell receptor beta chains sequenced from a single sample in a study of blood T cell repertoires in COVID-19. TCRdb's table, derived via immunoSEQ multiplex PCR, lists solely in-frame clones and lacks some. Here the sample spans 85,000 or so clones, 86% being singletons. What was sequenced was peripheral blood. The receptors derive from a man in his fifties or sixties with active or convalescent COVID-19.

V gene TRBV20-1 combines with J gene TRBJ1-4, with D tentatively TRBD1 (6 bases). The CDR3 is 11 residues long. Looked up from germline, CDR1 is DFQATT and CDR2 is SNEGSKA (reference sequence). V was trimmed by 4 bases and J by 7 bases, leaving 7 bases between them. In DNA form, the CDR3 reads TGCAGTGCTACAGGGGCTGAAAAACTGTTTTTT. Its translation is CSATGAEKLFF.

This clone was seen more than once but under ten times. The chain has TRBV27 and TRBJ2-4; 8 bases are a match to TRBD2. This CDR3 region has 17 residues. V lost 6 bases to trimming and J lost 1 base; unmatched junction nucleotides: 11. The germline gives CDR1 MNHEY, CDR2 SMNVEV (reference sequence). In DNA form, the CDR3 reads TGTGCCAGCAGACGAACAGGCGGGGGGATGGCCAAAAACATTCAGTACTTC. Amino acids: CASRRTGGGMAKNIQYF.

The DNA of the CDR3 is TGCAGCGTTCGATCTACGGGATCCTACAATGAGCAGTTCTTC. This codes for CSVRSTGSYNEQFF. The chain carries TRBV29-1 and TRBJ2-1; perhaps TRBD2 as D (5 bases). There are 14 residues in the CDR3. V lost 5 bases and J lost 1, with 12 bases in between. Germline CDR1 is SQVTM and CDR2 is ANQGSEA.

This clone was observed a single time. This sequence joins TRBV9 and TRBJ2-1; 11 nucleotides align to TRBD2. The J segment lost 4 bases and the V segment lost 0 bases, leaving 3 bases of the junction unmatched. Germline CDR1 SGDLS, CDR2 YYNGEE. This CDR3 has 16 residues. The CDR3 spells CASSVGLAGGYNEQFF. CDR3 bases: TGTGCCAGCAGCGTAGGCCTAGCGGGGGGATACAATGAGCAGTTCTTC.

In nucleotides, the CDR3 is TGCGCCAGCAGTGATGGTCAGGTAGTCACTGAAGCTTTCTTT. It specifies CASSDGQVVTEAFF. The chain couples TRBV10-1 to TRBJ1-1; D unclear. Trimming stripped 3 bases from V and 4 bases from J, with 12 bases between. The V gene's germline CDR1 is WNHNN and CDR2 SYGVQD (reference sequence). The length of the CDR3 is 14 residues.

V usage is TRBV27 and J usage is TRBJ2-7; no clear D gene. CDR1 is MNHEY and CDR2 is SMNVEV in the germline V gene (reference sequence). The CDR3 is 14 amino acids. V was clipped by 4 bases and J by 0 bases, with 10 bases between them. CDR3 DNA: TGTGCCAGCAGTTCTCAGGCGAGCTCCTACGAGCAGTACTTC. Amino acids: CASSSQASSYEQYF.

There are a few counts of this clone. CDR3 loop: CARTGQGGSPLHF. In nucleotides, the CDR3 is TGTGCCAGGACGGGACAGGGGGGTTCACCCCTCCACTTT. The chain carries TRBV2 and TRBJ1-6; TRBD1 matches 11 bases. V lost 9 bases, J lost 9 bases, and 4 bases stayed unmatched. CDR1 is SNHLY and CDR2 is FYNNEI in the germline V gene. The CDR3 covers 13 residues.

The chain carries TRBV30 and TRBJ2-7, with TRBD1 matching 8 bases. The CDR3 runs 13 residues. V dropped 4 bases and J dropped 6; count of bases not matched to a gene: 8. CDR1 and CDR2 from the germline V gene are GTSNPN and SVGIG (reference sequence). This CDR3 is CAWIHPGGSEQYF. The CDR3 coding sequence is TGTGCCTGGATACATCCAGGGGGCAGCGAGCAGTACTTC. Using reference TRBV30 and TRBJ2-7 for the parts outside the CDR3, the full variable domain is SQTIHQWPATLVQPVGSPLSLECTVEGTSNPNLYWYRQAAGRGLQLLFYSVGIGQISSEVPQNLSASRPQDRQFILSSKKLLLSDSGFYLCAWIHPGGSEQYFGPGTRLTVT.